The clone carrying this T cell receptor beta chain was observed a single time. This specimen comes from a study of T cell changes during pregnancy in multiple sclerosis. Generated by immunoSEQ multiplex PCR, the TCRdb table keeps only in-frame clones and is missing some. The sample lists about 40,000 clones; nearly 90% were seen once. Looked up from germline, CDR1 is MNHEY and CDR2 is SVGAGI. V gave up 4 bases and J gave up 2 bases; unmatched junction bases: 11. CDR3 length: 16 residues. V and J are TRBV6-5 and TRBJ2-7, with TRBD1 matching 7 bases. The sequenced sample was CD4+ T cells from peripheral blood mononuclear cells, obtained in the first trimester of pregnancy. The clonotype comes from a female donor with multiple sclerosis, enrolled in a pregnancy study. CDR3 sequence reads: CASSWDTGTDAYEQYF. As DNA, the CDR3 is TGTGCCAGCAGTTGGGATACCGGGACAGACGCCTACGAGCAGTACTTC.